This T cell receptor beta chain was identified in a study of blood T cell repertoires in COVID-19 (dated by TCRdb to between 2020 and 2021). As for the study more broadly: Samples from collaborators originated in the United States, Italy and Spain and spanned both the acute and convalescent phases of COVID-19. The material from the prospective study consisted of cDNA or gDNA derived from T cells, B-cell-depleted T cells, or PBMCs. Subjects who had been exposed to COVID-19, were actively infected with it, or had recovered from it provided the deeply sampled blood TCRbeta repertoires that made up the dataset. A freely available public database, intended as a resource for researchers studying the immune response to SARS-CoV-2, is where the repertoires were released. Samples were obtained from the ongoing ImmuneRACE study (first 160 participants) and from 950 to 1,500 subjects provided by 6 global collaborators. Sample metadata almost always included a de-identified subject ID, COVID-19 status, age in years and sex. Where available, HLA class I and class II types were taken from metadata supplied by the sample provider and were not determined by assay-based typing.

Trimming removed 3 bases from V and 10 bases from J, leaving 22 bases between the germline ends. As encoded in the germline V gene, CDR1 is LGHNT while CDR2 is FRNRAP. The CDR3 measures 16 amino acids from cysteine to phenylalanine. CDR3 DNA is the only sequence kept; it has 48 bases, read in frame from the first base. This clone was detected once. This clone's antigen is unknown. No quality values exist for individual bases; no much larger clone is one base distant. TCRbeta CDR3 regions were amplified from genomic DNA using the immunoSEQ Assay, a bias-controlled multiplex PCR. In the original analysis: Within the assay, amplification of reference gene primers was used to estimate how many nucleated cells each sample contained. To quantify the absolute abundance of each unique TCRbeta CDR3 rearrangement, sequence reads were collapsed and filtered. For each sample, productive Simpson clonality was calculated by taking the square root of Simpson's diversity index across productive rearrangements. TCRdb re-hosts the immuneACCESS table, in-frame sequences only. Its copies lack some clones; in the studies checked, an unresolved V gene accounts for under half of them, and the cause for the rest is not known. V, J and clone size derive from that table, while D and trimming were established from the DNA sequence. In all, the sample holds about 70,000 clones, and nearly 90% of those were seen once. The ten largest clones take up roughly 8.2% of the sample.

Collaborating institutions collected whole blood in K2EDTA tubes following their own protocols. For TCRbeta analysis, collaborator samples were shipped as frozen whole blood, as isolated PBMCs, or as DNA extracted from either sample type. Broader findings and caveats from the paper: The quantity of clinical and demographic metadata differed by source and by participant and was supplied without curation.

Sequencing input: peripheral blood. The sequence is built from TRBV12-5 and TRBJ2-1; the D region possibly corresponds to TRBD2 (6 bases align). This clonotype was obtained from a man in his forties or fifties with active COVID-19. The nucleotide sequence is given as TGTGCTAGTGGTTTACCGGGACTCCTCCGAATGGGCGAGCAGTTCTTC. Translated, this gives CASGLPGLLRMGEQFF.